The sequence of this T cell receptor beta chain was determined in a study of cytomegalovirus exposure and HLA in healthy donors. About the research overall: Researchers previously reported finding 117 million unique TCR beta sequences from around 200 million T cells.

With V trimmed by 5 bases and J by 8 bases, 8 bases remained unmatched. The CDR3 runs 14 residues. Germline lookup yields CDR1 SEHNR and CDR2 FQNEAQ (reference sequence). Whole-study results and caveats: The authors assumed roughly uniform sequencing depth across donors for presence/absence analyses.

This clone was counted a single time. Its antigen is as yet unknown. PCR employed 60 Vbeta and 13 Jbeta primers. Sequencing was performed with immunoSEQ multiplex PCR; in TCRdb, only in-frame clones are kept and a portion is missing. This table holds 110,000 or so clones, roughly 67% found once. Material: PBMCs. This sequence joins TRBV7-9 and TRBJ2-1, with TRBD1 identical over 8 bases. This sequence originates from a man aged 18 to 29 in good health and CMV-seropositive. The CDR3 region is CASSASDRGYEQFF. The CDR3 DNA sequence: TGTGCCAGCAGCGCCTCTGACAGGGGCTATGAGCAGTTCTTC.